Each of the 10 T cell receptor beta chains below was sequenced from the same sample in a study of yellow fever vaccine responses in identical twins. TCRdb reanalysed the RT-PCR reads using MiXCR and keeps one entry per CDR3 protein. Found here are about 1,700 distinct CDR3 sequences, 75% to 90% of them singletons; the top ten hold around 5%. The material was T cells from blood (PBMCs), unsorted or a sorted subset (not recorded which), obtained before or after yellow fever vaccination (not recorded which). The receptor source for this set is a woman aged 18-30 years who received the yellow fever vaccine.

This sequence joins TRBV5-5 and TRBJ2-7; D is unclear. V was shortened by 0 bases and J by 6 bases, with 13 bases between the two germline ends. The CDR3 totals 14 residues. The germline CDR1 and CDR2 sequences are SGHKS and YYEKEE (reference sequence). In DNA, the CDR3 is TGTGCCAGCAGCTTGGTATCGAGGACCTTCGAGCAGTACTTC. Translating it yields CASSLVSRTFEQYF.

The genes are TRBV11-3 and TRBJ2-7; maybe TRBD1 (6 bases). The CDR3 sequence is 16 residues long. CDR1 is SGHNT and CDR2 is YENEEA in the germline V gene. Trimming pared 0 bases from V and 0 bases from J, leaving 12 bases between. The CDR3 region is CASSLDLSGASYEQYF. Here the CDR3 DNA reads TGTGCCAGCAGCTTAGATTTATCAGGGGCCTCCTACGAGCAGTACTTC.

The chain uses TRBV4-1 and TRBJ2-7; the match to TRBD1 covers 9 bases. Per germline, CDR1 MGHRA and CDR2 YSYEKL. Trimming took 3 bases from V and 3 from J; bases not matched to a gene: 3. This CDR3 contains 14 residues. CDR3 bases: TGCGCCAGCAGCCACCCGGGACAGGGCTACGAGCAGTACTTC. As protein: CASSHPGQGYEQYF.

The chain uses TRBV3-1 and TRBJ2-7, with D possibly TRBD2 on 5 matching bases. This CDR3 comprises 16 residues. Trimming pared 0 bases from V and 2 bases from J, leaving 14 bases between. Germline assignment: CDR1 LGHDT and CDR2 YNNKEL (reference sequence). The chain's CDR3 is CASSQDISERPYEQYF. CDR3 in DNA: TGTGCCAGCAGCCAAGATATTAGCGAAAGACCCTACGAGCAGTACTTC.

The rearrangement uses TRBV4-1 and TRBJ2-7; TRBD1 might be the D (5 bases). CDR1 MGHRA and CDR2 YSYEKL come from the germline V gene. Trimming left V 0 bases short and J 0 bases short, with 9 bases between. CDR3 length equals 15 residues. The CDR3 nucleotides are TGCGCCAGCAGCCAAGACGACAGTGGCTCCTACGAGCAGTACTTC. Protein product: CASSQDDSGSYEQYF.

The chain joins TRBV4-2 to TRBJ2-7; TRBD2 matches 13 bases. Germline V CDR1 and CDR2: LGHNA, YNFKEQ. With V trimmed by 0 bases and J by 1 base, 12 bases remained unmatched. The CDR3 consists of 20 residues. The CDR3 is CASSQDLLGPGLAGSYEQYF. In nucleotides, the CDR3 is TGTGCCAGCAGCCAAGATCTGTTAGGCCCGGGACTAGCGGGATCCTACGAGCAGTACTTC.

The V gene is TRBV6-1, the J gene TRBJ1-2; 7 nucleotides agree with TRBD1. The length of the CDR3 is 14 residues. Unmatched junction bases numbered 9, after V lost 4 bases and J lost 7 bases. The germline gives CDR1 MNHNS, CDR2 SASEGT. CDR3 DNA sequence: TGTGCCAGCAGTGGACAGTACAGGGGATCTGGCTACACCTTC. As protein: CASSGQYRGSGYTF.

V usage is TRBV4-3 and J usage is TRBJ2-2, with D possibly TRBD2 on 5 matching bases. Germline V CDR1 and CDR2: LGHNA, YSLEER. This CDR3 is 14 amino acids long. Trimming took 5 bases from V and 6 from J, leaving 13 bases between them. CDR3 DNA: TGCGCCAGCAGCTGGGCTAACGGGGCCGGGGAGCTGTTTTTT. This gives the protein CASSWANGAGELFF.

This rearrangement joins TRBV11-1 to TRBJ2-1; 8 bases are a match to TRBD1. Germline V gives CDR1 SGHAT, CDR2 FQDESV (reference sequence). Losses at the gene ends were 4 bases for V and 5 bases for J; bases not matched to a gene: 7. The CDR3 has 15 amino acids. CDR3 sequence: CASSYRMDRDNEQFF. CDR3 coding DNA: TGTGCCAGCAGCTACCGGATGGACAGGGACAATGAGCAGTTCTTC. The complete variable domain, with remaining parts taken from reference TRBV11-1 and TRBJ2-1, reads EAEVAQSPRYKITEKSQAVAFWCDPISGHATLYWYRQILGQGPELLVQFQDESVVDDSQLPKDRFSAERLKGVDSTLKIQPAELGDSAMYLCASSYRMDRDNEQFFGPGTRLTVL.

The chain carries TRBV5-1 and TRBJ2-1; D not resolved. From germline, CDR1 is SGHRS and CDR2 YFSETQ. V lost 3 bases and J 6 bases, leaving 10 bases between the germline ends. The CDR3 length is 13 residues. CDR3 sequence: CASSYRLGNEQFF. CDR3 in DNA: TGCGCCAGCAGCTACCGACTCGGCAATGAGCAGTTCTTC.